The rows below give T cell receptor beta chains drawn from one sample of a study of blood T cell repertoires in COVID-19. The data were produced by immunoSEQ multiplex PCR, yet TCRdb's version contains in-frame clones alone and is incomplete. The profile shows more than 150,000 clones, roughly 86% of them singletons. The sequenced sample consisted of peripheral blood. The source is a man between 50 and 59 years old with active or convalescent COVID-19. CDR3s include the opening cysteine and the closing phenylalanine or tryptophan. Fields, in order: clone size, V gene, J gene, D gene, CDR3 DNA, CDR3 protein. The D gene is left open where the match is weak. Rows give clone size only sometimes, using once, few, many, or a class for an expanded clone.

clone size: few
V gene: TRBV6-2/TRBV6-3
J gene: TRBJ1-1
D gene: -
CDR3 DNA: TGTGCCAGCAGTGGCCCCACGGGGGGCTTGGACACTGAAGCTTTCTTT
CDR3 protein: CASSGPTGGLDTEAFF

clone size: -
V gene: TRBV5-1
J gene: TRBJ1-1
D gene: -
CDR3 DNA: TGCGCCAGCAGCCCCTACCCAGGGAATCCTGAAGCTTTCTTT
CDR3 protein: CASSPYPGNPEAFF

clone size: -
V gene: TRBV5-6
J gene: TRBJ1-3
D gene: -
CDR3 DNA: TGTGCCAGCAGCTACACAGGGCGAAACACCATATATTTT
CDR3 protein: CASSYTGRNTIYF

clone size: -
V gene: TRBV10-2
J gene: TRBJ1-6
D gene: TRBD1
CDR3 DNA: TGCGCCAGCACCGACCGGGACAGTTATAATTCACCCCTCCACTTT
CDR3 protein: CASTDRDSYNSPLHF

clone size: -
V gene: TRBV12-3/TRBV12-4
J gene: TRBJ1-1
D gene: TRBD1
CDR3 DNA: TGTGCCAGCAGTAGAGGACAGGGTGAAGCTTTCTTT
CDR3 protein: CASSRGQGEAFF

clone size: -
V gene: TRBV25-1
J gene: TRBJ2-7
D gene: TRBD1
CDR3 DNA: TGTGCCAGCAGTGCTAACAGGGGGGATCCCTACGAGCAGTACTTC
CDR3 protein: CASSANRGDPYEQYF

clone size: -
V gene: TRBV5-1
J gene: TRBJ1-3
D gene: -
CDR3 DNA: TGCGCCAGCAGCTTAGAGGATTCTCTCTCTGGAAACACCATATATTTT
CDR3 protein: CASSLEDSLSGNTIYF

clone size: -
V gene: TRBV6-5
J gene: TRBJ2-7
D gene: TRBD1
CDR3 DNA: TGTGCCAGCAGACCAGCGTTTACAGGGGGCTACGAGCAGTACTTC
CDR3 protein: CASRPAFTGGYEQYF

clone size: -
V gene: TRBV6-1
J gene: TRBJ2-5
D gene: TRBD2
CDR3 DNA: TGTGCCAGCAGAGAGAGCGGGGGTAAAGAGACCCAGTACTTC
CDR3 protein: CASRESGGKETQYF

clone size: -
V gene: TRBV2
J gene: TRBJ2-3
D gene: TRBD2
CDR3 DNA: TGTGCCAGCAGTGAGGAACTAGCGGGAGGGCCTGAAGATACGCAGTATTTT
CDR3 protein: CASSEELAGGPEDTQYF

clone size: -
V gene: TRBV14
J gene: TRBJ1-5
D gene: -
CDR3 DNA: TGTGCCAGCAGCCCTGGAGGCGTGACCGTCCGGCAGCCCCAGCATTTT
CDR3 protein: CASSPGGVTVRQPQHF

clone size: once
V gene: TRBV21-1
J gene: TRBJ1-5
D gene: -
CDR3 DNA: TGTGCCAGCAGCAAAGAGGGAAACAGGGACAATCAGCCCCAGCATTTT
CDR3 protein: CASSKEGNRDNQPQHF

clone size: -
V gene: TRBV9
J gene: TRBJ1-1
D gene: TRBD1
CDR3 DNA: TGTGCCAGCAGGGCAATTGGACAGGGGAACACTGAAGCTTTCTTT
CDR3 protein: CASRAIGQGNTEAFF

clone size: -
V gene: TRBV19
J gene: TRBJ2-3
D gene: -
CDR3 DNA: TGTGCCAGTAGTATCCGATCAGGGAGGACTAGCACAGATACGCAGTATTTT
CDR3 protein: CASSIRSGRTSTDTQYF

clone size: -
V gene: TRBV4-3
J gene: TRBJ2-1
D gene: TRBD2
CDR3 DNA: TGCGCCAGCAGCCAAGATCGGGTGGGAGGGCCTCTCAATGAGCAGTTCTTC
CDR3 protein: CASSQDRVGGPLNEQFF

clone size: -
V gene: TRBV25-1
J gene: TRBJ2-7
D gene: -
CDR3 DNA: TGTGCCAGCAGTGAGGTCGGTCGCGAGCAGTACTTC
CDR3 protein: CASSEVGREQYF

clone size: -
V gene: TRBV5-1
J gene: TRBJ2-7
D gene: TRBD1
CDR3 DNA: TGCGCCAGCAGCTTGCTGGCGGGACAGGGCTACGAGCAGTACTTC
CDR3 protein: CASSLLAGQGYEQYF

clone size: -
V gene: TRBV7-9
J gene: TRBJ1-2
D gene: TRBD1
CDR3 DNA: TGTGCCAGCAGCGGGGGGACAGTTTTGTGGGTTGGCTACACCTTC
CDR3 protein: CASSGGTVLWVGYTF

clone size: -
V gene: TRBV29-1
J gene: TRBJ2-5
D gene: -
CDR3 DNA: TGCAGCGTTGCCAGCGGCCAAGAGACCCAGTACTTC
CDR3 protein: CSVASGQETQYF

clone size: -
V gene: TRBV11-1
J gene: TRBJ1-1
D gene: TRBD1
CDR3 DNA: TGTGCCAGCAGCTTATCTCGGACAGGGGGCGAATCTGAAGCTTTCTTT
CDR3 protein: CASSLSRTGGESEAFF

clone size: -
V gene: TRBV19
J gene: TRBJ1-1
D gene: -
CDR3 DNA: TGTGCCAGTAACGGCAGGTCACAGAACACTGAAGCTTTCTTT
CDR3 protein: CASNGRSQNTEAFF

clone size: -
V gene: TRBV12-3/TRBV12-4
J gene: TRBJ1-6
D gene: TRBD1
CDR3 DNA: TGTGCCAGCTCCCGACAGGGGAACTCACCCCTCCACTTT
CDR3 protein: CASSRQGNSPLHF

clone size: -
V gene: TRBV5-1
J gene: TRBJ2-5
D gene: TRBD2
CDR3 DNA: TGCGCCAGCAGCTTACCCCCAGGACTAGCGGGTGTTAACGAAGAGACCCAGTACTTC
CDR3 protein: CASSLPPGLAGVNEETQYF

clone size: -
V gene: TRBV9
J gene: TRBJ2-2
D gene: TRBD2
CDR3 DNA: TGTGCCAGCAGCGCAAGCGGGATAAACACCGGGGAGCTGTTTTTT
CDR3 protein: CASSASGINTGELFF

clone size: -
V gene: TRBV19
J gene: TRBJ2-5
D gene: TRBD1
CDR3 DNA: TGTGCCAGTAGTATAAACCCGGGACAGGGGTTTCGTGAGACCCAGTACTTC
CDR3 protein: CASSINPGQGFRETQYF

clone size: -
V gene: TRBV7-6
J gene: TRBJ1-1
D gene: -
CDR3 DNA: TGTGCCAGCAGCAACCGGGAAACTGAAGCTTTCTTT
CDR3 protein: CASSNRETEAFF

clone size: -
V gene: TRBV4-1
J gene: TRBJ2-1
D gene: TRBD2
CDR3 DNA: TGCGCCAGCAGCCAAGATCCAGCGGGAGTGGTAAATGAGCAGTTCTTC
CDR3 protein: CASSQDPAGVVNEQFF

clone size: once
V gene: TRBV6-1
J gene: TRBJ1-1
D gene: -
CDR3 DNA: TGTGCCAGCAGTGAAGTTCTGGGGGCGGACACTGAAGCTTTCTTT
CDR3 protein: CASSEVLGADTEAFF

clone size: -
V gene: TRBV5-4
J gene: TRBJ1-6
D gene: -
CDR3 DNA: TGTGCCAGCAGCCCGCAGGATTCACCCCTCCACTTT
CDR3 protein: CASSPQDSPLHF

clone size: -
V gene: TRBV29-1
J gene: TRBJ2-5
D gene: -
CDR3 DNA: TGCAGCGTTGACGCTAGCTACGACGGGGAGACCCAGTACTTC
CDR3 protein: CSVDASYDGETQYF

clone size: -
V gene: TRBV3-1/TRBV3-2
J gene: TRBJ1-2
D gene: -
CDR3 DNA: TGTGCCAGCAGCCACGAGGGCTGGCATGGCTACACCTTC
CDR3 protein: CASSHEGWHGYTF

clone size: -
V gene: TRBV5-1
J gene: TRBJ2-5
D gene: -
CDR3 DNA: TGCGCCAGTTCCCAGGCGGCGGGATCAGAGACCCAGTACTTC
CDR3 protein: CASSQAAGSETQYF

clone size: once
V gene: TRBV28
J gene: TRBJ2-5
D gene: TRBD1
CDR3 DNA: TGTGCCAGCAGTCGGACAGGGCAGGCAGGGAAAGAGACCCAGTACTTC
CDR3 protein: CASSRTGQAGKETQYF

clone size: -
V gene: TRBV9
J gene: TRBJ2-1
D gene: -
CDR3 DNA: TGTGCCAGCAGCGTGGAGGGCGCTGACTTTAGCTCCTACAATGAGCAGTTCTTC
CDR3 protein: CASSVEGADFSSYNEQFF

clone size: -
V gene: TRBV7-2
J gene: TRBJ2-7
D gene: -
CDR3 DNA: TGTGCCAGCAGCTTAGTAGGGGTAGAGCAGTACTTC
CDR3 protein: CASSLVGVEQYF

clone size: -
V gene: TRBV27
J gene: TRBJ1-1
D gene: -
CDR3 DNA: TGTGCCAGCAGCAAACACGAGAACACTGAAGCTTTCTTT
CDR3 protein: CASSKHENTEAFF

clone size: -
V gene: TRBV5-8
J gene: TRBJ1-5
D gene: -
CDR3 DNA: TGTGCCAGCAGCAAGAATAGCGGGGCGGATAGCAATCAGCCCCAGCATTTT
CDR3 protein: CASSKNSGADSNQPQHF

clone size: -
V gene: TRBV7-8
J gene: TRBJ2-1
D gene: -
CDR3 DNA: TGTGCCAGCAGCTTATCAGGGTATGATGGTAGTGAGCAGTTCTTC
CDR3 protein: CASSLSGYDGSEQFF

clone size: few
V gene: TRBV5-1
J gene: TRBJ1-2
D gene: TRBD1
CDR3 DNA: TGCGCCAGCAGCACCCTGACAGGGGAAGGTGGCTACACCTTC
CDR3 protein: CASSTLTGEGGYTF

clone size: -
V gene: TRBV7-9
J gene: TRBJ1-5
D gene: -
CDR3 DNA: TGTGCCAGCAGCTTTGGCAGTAGCAATCAGCCCCAGCATTTT
CDR3 protein: CASSFGSSNQPQHF